These T cell receptor beta chains were read from a single sample in a study of PD-1 blockade in classical Hodgkin lymphoma. Sequencing was performed with immunoSEQ multiplex PCR; in TCRdb, only in-frame clones are kept and a portion is missing. The repertoire consists of some 26,000 clones, with roughly 76% occurring once and the leading ten covering 3% to 3.5%. Sequences were derived from CD4+ T cells from blood, sampled before the fourth cycle of nivolumab. The origin of the receptors is a human donor with classical Hodgkin lymphoma. CDR3s include the opening cysteine and the closing phenylalanine or tryptophan. The D gene is left open where the match is weak. Size is omitted from some rows. Given values are once, few, many or a class for expanded clones.

v_gene	j_gene	d_gene	abundance	CDR3nt	CDR3aa
TRBV19	TRBJ2-6	TRBD1	-	TGTGCCAGTAGTAGGGGACAGGGAATCTCTGGGGCCAACGTCCTGACTTTC	CASSRGQGISGANVLTF
TRBV5-5	TRBJ2-7	TRBD1	-	TGTGCCAGCAGCCCCGAGACAGGGCCCCAATCCTACGAGCAGTACTTC	CASSPETGPQSYEQYF
TRBV29-1	TRBJ1-3	-	few	TGCAGCGTCCGGGAGGAAAACACCATATATTTT	CSVREENTIYF
TRBV18	TRBJ2-6	-	medium-sized	TGTGCCAGCTCACCGGGGTGGAACTCTGGGGCCAACGTCCTGACTTTC	CASSPGWNSGANVLTF
TRBV6-6	TRBJ2-1	-	-	TGTGCCAGCAGCACGGACTCCTACAATGAGCAGTTCTTC	CASSTDSYNEQFF
TRBV5-5	TRBJ2-7	TRBD1	-	TGTGCCAGCTTCCGAACAACAGGGGACTACGAGCAGTACTTC	CASFRTTGDYEQYF
TRBV7-8	TRBJ1-4	-	-	TGTGCCAGCAGCTTAGACGGGACACCGAATGAAAAACTGTTTTTT	CASSLDGTPNEKLFF
TRBV6-5	TRBJ2-1	-	-	TGTGCCAGCAGTTACTCGAGGTGGGACAATGAGCAGTTCTTC	CASSYSRWDNEQFF
TRBV18	TRBJ2-5	TRBD2	-	TGTGCCAGCTCACCACCCGGCGGACTAGCGGGGTTCCCCCAGTACTTC	CASSPPGGLAGFPQYF
TRBV18	TRBJ1-3	-	few	TGTGCCAGCTCACCATCGATCTCTGGAAACACCATATATTTT	CASSPSISGNTIYF
TRBV6-5	TRBJ2-3	TRBD1	once	TGTGCCAGCAGGGATCAGGGGGCCGTTACAGATACGCAGTATTTT	CASRDQGAVTDTQYF
TRBV2	TRBJ2-5	-	-	TGTGCCAGCAGTGACGGACAGACTGAGACCCAGTACTTC	CASSDGQTETQYF
TRBV18	TRBJ2-1	TRBD2	few	TGTGCCAGCTCACCTAGCGGGGGGAACAATGAGCAGTTCTTC	CASSPSGGNNEQFF
TRBV19	TRBJ1-3	-	-	TGTGCCAGTACCCTTGGAGGGTACTCTGGAAACACCATATATTTT	CASTLGGYSGNTIYF
TRBV19	TRBJ2-4	-	few	TGTGCCAGTAGTGCGGGTGGGGTCGAAAACATTCAGTACTTC	CASSAGGVENIQYF
TRBV18	TRBJ2-5	-	-	TGTGCCAGCTCACCGGGGGCGAGGGAGACCCAGTACTTC	CASSPGARETQYF
TRBV5-5	TRBJ2-7	-	-	TGTGCCAGCAGCATGGAACCAGGGCTCGAGCAGTACTTC	CASSMEPGLEQYF
TRBV11-2	TRBJ2-7	-	once	TGTGCCAGCAGCTTCGGCTTTTCCTACGAGCAGTACTTC	CASSFGFSYEQYF
TRBV5-1	TRBJ1-2	-	-	TGCGCCAGCAGCTTGGAAGACGCTGGCTACACCTTC	CASSLEDAGYTF
TRBV5-4	TRBJ1-1	-	few	TGTGCCAGCAGCCTACGTTACAGGGACTCAACTGAAGCTTTCTTT	CASSLRYRDSTEAFF
TRBV7-9	TRBJ1-2	-	-	TGTGCCAGCAGCTTTAGGGGGTATGGCTACACCTTC	CASSFRGYGYTF
TRBV19	TRBJ2-6	-	few	TGTGCCAGTAGTATCCCCTTCTCTGGGGCCAACGTCCTGACTTTC	CASSIPFSGANVLTF
TRBV6-5	TRBJ1-1	-	-	TGTGCCAGCAGTTACTCTTACACAGAGAACACTGAAGCTTTCTTT	CASSYSYTENTEAFF
TRBV7-2	TRBJ1-2	-	-	TGTGCCAGCAGCTTAGGAGGGGCGGGGCCTAGCGGCTACACCTTC	CASSLGGAGPSGYTF
TRBV4-3	TRBJ1-3	-	-	TGCGCCAGCAGCCAAGTTGTAAACCGGGACCAAAGGACGGACACCATATATTTT	CASSQVVNRDQRTDTIYF
TRBV18	TRBJ2-3	-	-	TGTGCCAGCTCTTCTTCCCCGGCTAGCACAGATACGCAGTATTTT	CASSSSPASTDTQYF
TRBV27	TRBJ2-1	TRBD1	-	TGTGCCAGCAGTTACCAGGACAGGGCCTACAATGAGCAGTTCTTC	CASSYQDRAYNEQFF
TRBV5-4	TRBJ2-5	-	-	TGTGCCAGCAGCATGGACGGGGGAGAGACCCAGTACTTC	CASSMDGGETQYF
TRBV5-1	TRBJ2-2	-	-	TGCGCCAGCAGCTTACTCAGGCCCTACGGGGAGCTGTTTTTT	CASSLLRPYGELFF
TRBV6-1	TRBJ2-7	TRBD1	-	TGTGCCAGCCTAGGGGACAGGAGCTCCTACGAGCAGTACTTC	CASLGDRSSYEQYF
TRBV19	TRBJ1-1	TRBD1	-	TGTGCCAGTAACTTTGACAGGGTAAACACTGAAGCTTTCTTT	CASNFDRVNTEAFF
TRBV11-2	TRBJ2-3	-	few	TGTGCCAGCAGCTTTTCCTATACGCAGTATTTT	CASSFSYTQYF
TRBV5-1	TRBJ2-2	-	-	TGCGCCAGCGGCCCAGGGCACACCGGGGAGCTGTTTTTT	CASGPGHTGELFF
TRBV7-2	TRBJ2-7	-	-	TGTGCCAGCAGCTTAGAGGGACGGAGCTCCTACGAGCAGTACTTC	CASSLEGRSSYEQYF
TRBV25-1	TRBJ1-1	TRBD1	-	TGTGCCAGCAGTGCAACCCTCCAGGGGGCAACTGAAGCTTTCTTT	CASSATLQGATEAFF
TRBV5-1	TRBJ2-7	TRBD1	-	TGCGCCAGCAGCTTGTCCCGTTGGGACAGGGGCGAAGAGCAGTACTTC	CASSLSRWDRGEEQYF
TRBV7-7	TRBJ1-2	TRBD1	few	TGTGCTAGCAGCGTGACAGGGGGTAATTATGGCTACACCTTC	CASSVTGGNYGYTF
TRBV18	TRBJ1-2	TRBD1	-	TGTGCCAGCTCACCGGACAGGGAGGAGTATGGCTACACCTTC	CASSPDREEYGYTF
TRBV27	TRBJ1-1	TRBD1	few	TGTGCCAGCAGTGCAGTGACAGGGGGCACTGAAGCTTTCTTT	CASSAVTGGTEAFF
TRBV5-1	TRBJ2-5	-	-	TGCGCCAGCAGCTTGTCCGGTATTAGCCTAGGAGAGACCCAGTACTTC	CASSLSGISLGETQYF
TRBV6-5	TRBJ2-7	-	once	TGTGCCAGCAGTTCTATCACCACCTACGAGCAGTACTTC	CASSSITTYEQYF
TRBV5-4	TRBJ1-2	-	few	TGTGCCAGCAGCTTACGCGGGAATGGCTACACCTTC	CASSLRGNGYTF
TRBV2	TRBJ2-7	TRBD1	-	TGTGCCAGCAGTGAATGGGTCAGGGACAGCCGTTCCTACGAGCAGTACTTC	CASSEWVRDSRSYEQYF
TRBV7-9	TRBJ2-1	TRBD2	-	TGTGCCAGCAGCCCCATCGGGGGGGTCCCGGGGAGAAATGAGCAGTTCTTC	CASSPIGGVPGRNEQFF
TRBV29-1	TRBJ2-1	-	-	TGCAGCGTGTACTTGTCAGGGACGGGTGAGCAGTTCTTC	CSVYLSGTGEQFF
TRBV5-1	TRBJ2-7	-	-	TGCGCCAGCAGCTTGATAGGCCAGTACTCCTACGAGCAGTACTTC	CASSLIGQYSYEQYF
TRBV6-1	TRBJ1-2	-	-	TGTGCCAGCAGCGCCGGACGGTCGGGAGAGGCTGGCTACACCTTC	CASSAGRSGEAGYTF
TRBV21-1	TRBJ2-4	-	-	TGTGCCAGCAGGGGATGGGGGACAGTAGCCAAAAACATTCAGTACTTC	CASRGWGTVAKNIQYF
TRBV9	TRBJ1-6	TRBD1	-	TGTGCCAGCAGCGCCCGGGACAGGGGGAACTCACCCCTCCACTTT	CASSARDRGNSPLHF
TRBV9	TRBJ2-7	-	-	TGTGCCAGCAGCCCGGAAACTGCCGGCGAGCAGTACTTC	CASSPETAGEQYF
TRBV10-3	TRBJ1-5	-	few	TGTGCCATCGGTAGGGAGGGCCAGCCCCAGCATTTT	CAIGREGQPQHF
TRBV28	TRBJ1-1	-	-	TGTGCCAGCAGTTTAATTACCTCGGGCACTGAAGCTTTCTTT	CASSLITSGTEAFF
TRBV28	TRBJ2-7	-	-	TGTGCCAGCAGTTTGTCGGGTGGCCCCTACGAGCAGTACTTC	CASSLSGGPYEQYF
TRBV5-6	TRBJ2-7	-	-	TGTGCCAGCAGCTTGGGTGATTACGAGCAGTACTTC	CASSLGDYEQYF
TRBV18	TRBJ2-1	-	-	TGTGCCAGCTCACCTCCCACAAATGAGCAGTTCTTC	CASSPPTNEQFF